These 4 T cell receptor beta chains share one sample of origin, sequenced in a study of CD8+ T cells in alopecia areata. Following RNA extraction, reverse transcription yielded cDNA that acted as the sequencing template. Measured with immunoSEQ multiplex PCR; TCRdb has only the in-frame clones, and not every one. The repertoire holds approximately 130,000 clones, roughly 55% seen once, with 5.7% in the top ten. Regarding treatment: oral pan-JAK inhibitor, 5-10 mg twice daily. The material sequenced was CD4+ T cells sorted from blood, taken at week 4, from a patient treated with tofacitinib. These TCRs come from a human donor with alopecia areata.

The V call is TRBV9, the J call TRBJ1-6; 9 bases are a match to TRBD1. V shed 3 bases and J 6 bases; nucleotides not matched to a gene: 4. Germline CDR1 SGDLS, CDR2 YYNGEE. The CDR3 has 15 residues. The CDR3 region has the DNA TGTGCCAGCAGCGCCCGGACAGGGGTTAATTCACCCCTCCACTTT. Residues: CASSARTGVNSPLHF.

Details on this clone: Other DNA sequences from this sample encode an identical CDR3 as well. This rearrangement joins TRBV30 to TRBJ1-5; weak D call: TRBD1 (5 bases). Trimming left V 2 bases short and J 4 bases short, with 9 bases between. The CDR3 covers 13 residues. CDR1 is GTSNPN and CDR2 is SVGIG in the germline V gene (reference sequence). The CDR3 bases are TGTGCCTGGAGTACCGGGGGAAATCAGCCCCAGCATTTT. Protein: CAWSTGGNQPQHF.

This sequence joins TRBV4-1 and TRBJ2-3; TRBD2 matches 10 bases. Germline V CDR1 and CDR2: MGHRA, YSYEKL. After removal of 3 bases from V and 2 bases from J, the junction contained 11 bases not matched to a gene. The CDR3 totals 18 residues. CDR3 DNA sequence: TGCGCCAGCAGCCACCTAGTGGATAGCGGGGGGTCCACAGATACGCAGTATTTT. This codes for CASSHLVDSGGSTDTQYF.

The chain recombines TRBV29-1 with TRBJ2-3, with TRBD2 matching over 7 bases. CDR3 length: 14 amino acids. CDR1 and CDR2 from the germline V gene are SQVTM and ANQGSEA. The V segment lost 4 bases and the J segment 2 bases; nucleotides outside the gene matches: 6. This CDR3 is CSVVGGRPTDTQYF. CDR3 coding DNA: TGCAGCGTTGTGGGAGGGCGCCCCACAGATACGCAGTATTTT.